This T cell receptor (beta chain) was recorded in a study of blood T cell repertoires in COVID-19. About the research overall: Both acute and convalescent COVID-19 samples were obtained from the United States, Italy and Spain. PBMCs, B-cell-depleted T cells, or T cells provided the cDNA or gDNA that made up the material.

Source study methods: Estimated nucleated cell counts came from reference gene primer amplification. The repertoire was sequenced with immunoSEQ multiplex PCR; TCRdb's copy has only in-frame clones and lacks some. Clonal size and the V and J genes are those of that table, whereas D and trimming came from the DNA. This sample carries just over 70,000 clones, 80% of them seen once, and the ten largest clones take around a sixth. Germline values: CDR1 SGHRS, CDR2 YFSETQ. The CDR3 runs 14 residues. Trimming pared 2 bases from V and 5 bases from J, leaving 13 bases between. This TCR derives from a man in his 70s who had recovered from COVID-19. The sequenced sample consisted of peripheral blood. The chain joins TRBV5-1 to TRBJ1-2; the D gene is possibly TRBD1 (5 bases). Here the CDR3 DNA reads TGCGCCAGCAGCTTCGAAGGGGTCCCATATGGCTACACCTTC. It specifies CASSFEGVPYGYTF.